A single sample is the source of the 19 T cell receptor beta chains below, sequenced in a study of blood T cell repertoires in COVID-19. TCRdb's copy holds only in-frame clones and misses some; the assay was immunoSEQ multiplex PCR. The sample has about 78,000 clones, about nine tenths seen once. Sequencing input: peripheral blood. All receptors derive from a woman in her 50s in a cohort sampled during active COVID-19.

The CDR3 reads CASSSDTGLGEKLFF. CDR3 bases: TGTGCCAGCAGTTCCGATACAGGGCTAGGAGAAAAACTGTTTTTT. The rearrangement uses TRBV27 and TRBJ1-4, with a possible D match to TRBD1 (6 bases). Germline assignment: CDR1 MNHEY and CDR2 SMNVEV (reference sequence). Trimming stripped 4 bases from V and 8 bases from J, with 17 bases between. The CDR3 covers 15 residues.

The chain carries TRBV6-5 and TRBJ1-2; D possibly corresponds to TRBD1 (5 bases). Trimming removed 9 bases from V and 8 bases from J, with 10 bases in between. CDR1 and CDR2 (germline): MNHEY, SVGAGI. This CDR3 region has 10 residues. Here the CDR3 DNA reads TGTGCCAGACAGGAGCTCGGCTACACCTTC. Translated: CARQELGYTF.

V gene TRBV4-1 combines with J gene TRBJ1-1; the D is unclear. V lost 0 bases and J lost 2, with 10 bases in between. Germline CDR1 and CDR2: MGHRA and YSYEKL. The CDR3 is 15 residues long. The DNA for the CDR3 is TGCGCCAGCAGCCAAGATGGCGGCGGCAACACTGAAGCTTTCTTT. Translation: CASSQDGGGNTEAFF.

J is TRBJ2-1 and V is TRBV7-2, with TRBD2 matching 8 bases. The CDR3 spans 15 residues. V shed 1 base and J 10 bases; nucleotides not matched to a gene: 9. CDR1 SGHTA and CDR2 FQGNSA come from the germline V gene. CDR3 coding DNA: TGTGCCAGCAGCTTAGTAGCTGCGGGAGGTCGGGAGCAGTTCTTC. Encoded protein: CASSLVAAGGREQFF.

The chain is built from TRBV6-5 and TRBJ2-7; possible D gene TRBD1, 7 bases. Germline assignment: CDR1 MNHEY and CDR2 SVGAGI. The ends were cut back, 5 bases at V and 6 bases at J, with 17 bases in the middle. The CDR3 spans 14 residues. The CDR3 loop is CASSQPGGTAEQYF. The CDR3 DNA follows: TGTGCCAGCAGTCAACCCGGCGGGACAGCCGAGCAGTACTTC.

CDR3 residues: CASSLEGGETQYF. The CDR3 nucleotides read TGTGCCAGCAGCCTCGAGGGGGGGGAGACCCAGTACTTC. This sequence joins TRBV3-1 (or the pseudogene TRBV3-2) and TRBJ2-5; a weak D match, TRBD2 (7 bases). This CDR3 has 13 residues. Per germline, CDR1 LGHDT and CDR2 YNNKEL (reference sequence). The ends were cut back, 4 bases at V and 5 bases at J, with 11 bases in the middle.

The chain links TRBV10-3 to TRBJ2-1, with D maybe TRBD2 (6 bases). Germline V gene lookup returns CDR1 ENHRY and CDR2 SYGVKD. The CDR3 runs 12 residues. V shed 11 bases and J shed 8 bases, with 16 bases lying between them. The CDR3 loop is CAGSGGSDEQFF. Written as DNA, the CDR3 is TGTGCCGGCTCAGGAGGGAGCGATGAGCAGTTCTTC.

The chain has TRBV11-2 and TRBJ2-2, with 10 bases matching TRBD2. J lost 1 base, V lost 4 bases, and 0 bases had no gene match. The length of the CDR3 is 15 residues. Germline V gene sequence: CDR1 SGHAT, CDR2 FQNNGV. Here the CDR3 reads CASSWTSGNTGELFF. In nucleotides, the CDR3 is TGTGCCAGCAGCTGGACTAGCGGGAACACCGGGGAGCTGTTTTTT. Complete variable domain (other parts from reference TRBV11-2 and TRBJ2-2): EAGVAQSPRYKIIEKRQSVAFWCNPISGHATLYWYQQILGQGPKLLIQFQNNGVVDDSQLPKDRFSAERLKGVDSTLKIQPAKLEDSAVYLCASSWTSGNTGELFFGEGSRLTVL.

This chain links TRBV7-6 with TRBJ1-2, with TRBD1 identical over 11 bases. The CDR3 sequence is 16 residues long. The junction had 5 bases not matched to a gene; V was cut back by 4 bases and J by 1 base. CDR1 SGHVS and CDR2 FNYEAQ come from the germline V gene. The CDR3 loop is CASSSRTGGSNYGYTF. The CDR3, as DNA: TGTGCCAGCAGCTCACGGACAGGGGGCAGTAACTATGGCTACACCTTC.

CDR3 bases: TGTGCCAGCAGCTTGGTAGACGGGAACGAGCAGTACTTC. Amino acids: CASSLVDGNEQYF. The chain combines TRBV5-6 with TRBJ2-7, with D possibly being TRBD2 (5 bases). Germline V gene sequence: CDR1 SGHDT, CDR2 YYEEEE. With 0 bases removed from V and 5 bases from J, the gap between germline ends came to 9 bases. The length of the CDR3 is 13 residues.

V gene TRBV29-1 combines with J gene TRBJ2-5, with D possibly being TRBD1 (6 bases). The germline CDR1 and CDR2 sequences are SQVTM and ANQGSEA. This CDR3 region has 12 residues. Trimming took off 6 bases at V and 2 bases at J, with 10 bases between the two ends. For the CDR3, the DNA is TGCAGCGTACAGGGCTTGCAAGAGACCCAGTACTTC. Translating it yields CSVQGLQETQYF.

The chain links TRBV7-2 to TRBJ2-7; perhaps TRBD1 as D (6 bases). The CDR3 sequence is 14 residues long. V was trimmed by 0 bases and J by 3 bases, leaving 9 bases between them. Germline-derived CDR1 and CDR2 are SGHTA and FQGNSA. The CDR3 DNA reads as TGTGCCAGCAGCTTAGCCGGGACAAACTACGAGCAGTACTTC. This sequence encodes CASSLAGTNYEQYF.

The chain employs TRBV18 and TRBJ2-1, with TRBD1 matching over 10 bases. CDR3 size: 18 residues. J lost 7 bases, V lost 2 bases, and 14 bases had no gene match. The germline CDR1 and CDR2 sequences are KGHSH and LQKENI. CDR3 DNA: TGTGCCAGCTCACCATTCGAAGTGGTGACAGGGGGCCGGAATGAGCAGTTCTTC. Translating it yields CASSPFEVVTGGRNEQFF.

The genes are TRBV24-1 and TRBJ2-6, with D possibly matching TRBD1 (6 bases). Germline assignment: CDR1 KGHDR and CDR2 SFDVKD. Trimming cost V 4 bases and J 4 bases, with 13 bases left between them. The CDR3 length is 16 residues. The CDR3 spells CATSDSQGPGANVLTF. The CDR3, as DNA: TGTGCCACCAGTGACTCACAGGGACCAGGGGCCAACGTCCTGACTTTC.

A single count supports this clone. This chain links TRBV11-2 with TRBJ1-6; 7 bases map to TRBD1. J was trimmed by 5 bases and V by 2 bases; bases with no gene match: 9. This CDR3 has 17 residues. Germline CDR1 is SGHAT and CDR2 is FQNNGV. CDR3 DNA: TGTGCCAGCAGCTTACCGACAGGGAAAGTGGATAATTCACCCCTCCACTTT. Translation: CASSLPTGKVDNSPLHF.

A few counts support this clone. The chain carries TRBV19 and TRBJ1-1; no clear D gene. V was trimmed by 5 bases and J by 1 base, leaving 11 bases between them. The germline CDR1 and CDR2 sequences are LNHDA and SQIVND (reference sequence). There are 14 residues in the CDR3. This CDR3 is CASSSLRGNTEAFF. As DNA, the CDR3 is TGTGCCAGTAGTTCCCTTAGAGGGAACACTGAAGCTTTCTTT.

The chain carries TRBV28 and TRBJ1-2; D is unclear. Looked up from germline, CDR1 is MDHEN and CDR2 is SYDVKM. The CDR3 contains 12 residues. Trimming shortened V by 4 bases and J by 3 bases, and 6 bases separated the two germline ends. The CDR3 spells CASSSRDYGYTF. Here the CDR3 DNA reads TGTGCCAGCAGTTCCCGGGACTATGGCTACACCTTC.

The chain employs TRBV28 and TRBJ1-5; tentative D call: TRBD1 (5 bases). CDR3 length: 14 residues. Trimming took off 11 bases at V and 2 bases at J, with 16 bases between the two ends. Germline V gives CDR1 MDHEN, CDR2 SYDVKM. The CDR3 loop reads CASREGWGNQPQHF. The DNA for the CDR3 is TGTGCCTCTAGGGAGGGGTGGGGCAATCAGCCCCAGCATTTT.

The CDR3: CATFPGLAGFNEQFF. CDR3 DNA: TGTGCCACCTTCCCAGGACTAGCGGGATTCAATGAGCAGTTCTTC. This chain connects TRBV15 to TRBJ2-1; TRBD2 agrees at 12 bases. The CDR3 extends over 15 amino acids. V trimming: 8 bases; J trimming: 6 bases; junction bases outside the gene matches: 8. Germline V gives CDR1 LNHNV, CDR2 YYDKDF (reference sequence).